The present entry profiles one T cell receptor beta chain with its context. This clone was recorded once. Which antigen it targets is not known. Base qualities are not recorded, but no much larger clone differs from it by a single base. This record belongs to a study of technical replicates of blood from several donors (dated 2017 in TCRdb). The protocol used for the library was the immunoSEQ multiplex PCR assay. Imported from immuneACCESS, the table was reduced by TCRdb to in-frame sequences with V and J called. These copies leave out some clones; in studies compared against another copy, an unresolved V gene accounts for under half, and the cause of the remainder is not known. Within this sample are roughly 50,000 clones, with just under 95% of them counted one time only. Roughly 4.3% of the sample rests with the top ten. V gives up 3 bases and J gives up 7 bases, and the segment between their germline ends measures 9 bases. The CDR3 spans 12 residues, from the cysteine through the phenylalanine. The retained sequence is limited to the CDR3, 36 bases, with the frame set at the first base. Based on the germline V gene, the CDR1 and CDR2 sequences are SGDLS and YYNGEE.

The TCR comes from a human donor in good health. Some clones in this sample may be carry-over from other donors' samples. Material: PBMCs. The chain is made from TRBV9 and TRBJ2-3, with the D gene call left open. DNA sequence: TGTGCCAGCAGCGCCAGTCCTTATACGCAGTATTTT. It translates as CASSASPYTQYF. Reference TRBV9 and TRBJ2-3 genes cover what lies past the CDR3, so the full variable domain is DSGVTQTPKHLITATGQRVTLRCSPRSGDLSVYWYQQSLDQGLQFLIQYYNGEERAKGNILERFSAQQFPDLHSELNLSSLELGDSALYFCASSASPYTQYFGPGTRLTVL.